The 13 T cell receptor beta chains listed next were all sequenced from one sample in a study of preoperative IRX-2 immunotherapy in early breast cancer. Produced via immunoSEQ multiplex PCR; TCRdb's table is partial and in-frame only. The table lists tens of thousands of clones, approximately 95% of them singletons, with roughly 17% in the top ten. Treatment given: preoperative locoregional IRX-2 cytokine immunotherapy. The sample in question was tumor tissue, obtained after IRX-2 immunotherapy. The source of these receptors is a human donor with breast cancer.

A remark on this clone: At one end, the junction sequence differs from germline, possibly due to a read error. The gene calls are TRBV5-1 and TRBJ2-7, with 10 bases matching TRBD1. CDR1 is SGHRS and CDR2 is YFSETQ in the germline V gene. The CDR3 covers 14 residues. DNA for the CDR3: TGCGCCAGCACCTTGACAGGGGGCGGGTACGAGCAGTACTTC. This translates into CASTLTGGGYEQYF.

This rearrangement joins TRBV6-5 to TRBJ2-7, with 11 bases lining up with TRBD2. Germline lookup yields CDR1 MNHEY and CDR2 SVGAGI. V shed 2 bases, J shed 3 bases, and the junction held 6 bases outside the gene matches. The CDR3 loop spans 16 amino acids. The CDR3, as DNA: TGTGCCAGCAGTTACATAGCGGGGGGGGCACGCTACGAGCAGTACTTC. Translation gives CASSYIAGGARYEQYF.

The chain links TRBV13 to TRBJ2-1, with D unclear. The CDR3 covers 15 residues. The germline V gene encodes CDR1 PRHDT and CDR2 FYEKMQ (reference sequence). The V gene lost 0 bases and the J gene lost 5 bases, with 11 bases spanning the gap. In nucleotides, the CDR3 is TGTGCCAGCAGCTTAGGCGGTGGCCTGAACAATGAGCAGTTCTTC. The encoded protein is CASSLGGGLNNEQFF. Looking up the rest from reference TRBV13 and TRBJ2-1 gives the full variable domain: AAGVIQSPRHLIKEKRETATLKCYPIPRHDTVYWYQQGPGQDPQFLISFYEKMQSDKGSIPDRFSAQQFSDYHSELNMSSLELGDSALYFCASSLGGGLNNEQFFGPGTRLTVL.

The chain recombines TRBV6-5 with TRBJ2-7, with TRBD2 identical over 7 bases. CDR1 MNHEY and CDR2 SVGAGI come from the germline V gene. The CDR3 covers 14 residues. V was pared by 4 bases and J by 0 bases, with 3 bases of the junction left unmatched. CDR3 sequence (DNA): TGTGCCAGCAGTTGGGTAGCGGGCTCCTACGAGCAGTACTTC. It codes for CASSWVAGSYEQYF.

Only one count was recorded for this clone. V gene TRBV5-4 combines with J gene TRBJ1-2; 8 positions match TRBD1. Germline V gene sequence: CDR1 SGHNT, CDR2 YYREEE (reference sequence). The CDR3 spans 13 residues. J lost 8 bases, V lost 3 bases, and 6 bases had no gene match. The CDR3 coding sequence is TGTGCCAGCAGCTCGGGACAGGTGGGAGGCTACACCTTC. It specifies CASSSGQVGGYTF.

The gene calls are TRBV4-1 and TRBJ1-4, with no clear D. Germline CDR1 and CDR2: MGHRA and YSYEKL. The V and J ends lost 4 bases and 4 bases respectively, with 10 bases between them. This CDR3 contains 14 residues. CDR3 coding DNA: TGCGCCAGCAGCCCTTCAACCCTTAATGAAAAACTGTTTTTT. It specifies CASSPSTLNEKLFF.

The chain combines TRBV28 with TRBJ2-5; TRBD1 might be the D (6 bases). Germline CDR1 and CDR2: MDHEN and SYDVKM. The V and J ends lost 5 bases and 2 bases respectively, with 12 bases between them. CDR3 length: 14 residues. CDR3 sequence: CASSPYRVQETQYF. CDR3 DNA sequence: TGTGCCAGCAGTCCTTACAGGGTACAAGAGACCCAGTACTTC.

CDR3 sequence reads: CASSSDRGFSEAFF. CDR3 bases: TGTGCCAGCAGTTCGGACAGGGGTTTCTCTGAAGCTTTCTTT. The rearrangement uses TRBV6-5 and TRBJ1-1; 9 nucleotides agree with TRBD1. There are 14 residues in the CDR3. Trimming at V came to 4 bases and at J to 6 bases, leaving 6 bases not matched to a gene. CDR1 and CDR2 (germline): MNHEY, SVGAGI.

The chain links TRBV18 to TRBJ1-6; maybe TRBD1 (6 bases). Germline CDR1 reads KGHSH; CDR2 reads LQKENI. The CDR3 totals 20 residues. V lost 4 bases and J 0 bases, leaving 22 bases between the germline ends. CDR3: CASSRSSGARFGSYNSPLHF. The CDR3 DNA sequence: TGTGCCAGCTCACGTTCCTCAGGGGCGCGTTTCGGCTCCTATAATTCACCCCTCCACTTT.

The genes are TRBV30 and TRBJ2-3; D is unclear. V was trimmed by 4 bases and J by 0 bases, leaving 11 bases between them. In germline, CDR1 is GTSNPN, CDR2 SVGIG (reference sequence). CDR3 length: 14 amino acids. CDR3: CAWTRFSSTDTQYF. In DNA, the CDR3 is TGTGCCTGGACACGATTCTCTAGCACAGATACGCAGTATTTT.

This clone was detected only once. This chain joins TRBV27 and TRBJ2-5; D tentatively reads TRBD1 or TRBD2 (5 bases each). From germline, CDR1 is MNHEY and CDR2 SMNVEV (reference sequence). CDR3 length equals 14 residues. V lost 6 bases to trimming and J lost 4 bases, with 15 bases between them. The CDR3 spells CASRVQGRAETQYF. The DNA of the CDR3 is TGTGCCAGCAGGGTTCAGGGACGGGCAGAGACCCAGTACTTC.

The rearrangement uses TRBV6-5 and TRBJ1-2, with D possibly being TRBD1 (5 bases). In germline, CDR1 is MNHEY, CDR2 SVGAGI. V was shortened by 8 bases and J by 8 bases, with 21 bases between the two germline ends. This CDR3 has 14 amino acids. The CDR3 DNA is TGTGCCAGCCGAGCTACCAGGGTTTCAGGGGGCTACACCTTC. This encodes CASRATRVSGGYTF.

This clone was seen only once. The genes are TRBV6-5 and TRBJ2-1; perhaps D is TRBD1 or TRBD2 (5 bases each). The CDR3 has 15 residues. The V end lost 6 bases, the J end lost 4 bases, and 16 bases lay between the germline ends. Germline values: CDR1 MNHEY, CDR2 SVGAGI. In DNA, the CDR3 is TGTGCCAGCAGCCAAGGGACGGCAGCTTACAATGAGCAGTTCTTC. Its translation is CASSQGTAAYNEQFF.